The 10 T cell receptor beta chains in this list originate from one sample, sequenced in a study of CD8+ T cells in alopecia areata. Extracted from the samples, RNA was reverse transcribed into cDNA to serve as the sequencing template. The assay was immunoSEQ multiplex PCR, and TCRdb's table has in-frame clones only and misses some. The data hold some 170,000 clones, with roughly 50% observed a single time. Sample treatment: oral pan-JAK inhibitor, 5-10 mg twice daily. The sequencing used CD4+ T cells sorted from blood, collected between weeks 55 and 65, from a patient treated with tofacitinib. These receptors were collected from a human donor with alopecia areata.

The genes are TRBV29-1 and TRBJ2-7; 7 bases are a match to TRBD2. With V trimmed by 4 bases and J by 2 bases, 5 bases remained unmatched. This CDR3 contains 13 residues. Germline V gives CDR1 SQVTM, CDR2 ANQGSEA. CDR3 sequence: CSVARGVPYEQYF. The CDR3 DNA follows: TGCAGCGTTGCTCGGGGGGTCCCCTACGAGCAGTACTTC.

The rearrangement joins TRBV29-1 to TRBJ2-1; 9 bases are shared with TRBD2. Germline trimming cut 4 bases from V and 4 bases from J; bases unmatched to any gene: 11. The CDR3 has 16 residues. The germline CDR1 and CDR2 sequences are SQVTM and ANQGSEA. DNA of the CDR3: TGCAGCGTTGGGGGCCCCGGGACTAGCCCGTACAATGAGCAGTTCTTC. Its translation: CSVGGPGTSPYNEQFF.

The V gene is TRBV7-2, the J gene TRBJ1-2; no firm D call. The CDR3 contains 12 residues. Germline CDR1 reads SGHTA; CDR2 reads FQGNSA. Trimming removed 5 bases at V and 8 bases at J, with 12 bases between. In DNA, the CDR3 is TGTGCCAGCAGCCTACGGGCTCGGGGCTACACCTTC. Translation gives CASSLRARGYTF. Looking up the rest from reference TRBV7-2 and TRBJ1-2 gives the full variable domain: GAGVSQSPSNKVTEKGKDVELRCDPISGHTALYWYRQSLGQGLEFLIYFQGNSAPDKSGLPSDRFSAERTGGSVSTLTIQRTQQEDSAVYLCASSLRARGYTFGSGTRLTVV.

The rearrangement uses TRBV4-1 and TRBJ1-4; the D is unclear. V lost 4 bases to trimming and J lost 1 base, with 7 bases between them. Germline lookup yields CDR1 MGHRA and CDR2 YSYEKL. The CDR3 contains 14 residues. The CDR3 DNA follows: TGCGCCAGCAGCCGAGTAGGAACTAATGAAAAACTGTTTTTT. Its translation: CASSRVGTNEKLFF.

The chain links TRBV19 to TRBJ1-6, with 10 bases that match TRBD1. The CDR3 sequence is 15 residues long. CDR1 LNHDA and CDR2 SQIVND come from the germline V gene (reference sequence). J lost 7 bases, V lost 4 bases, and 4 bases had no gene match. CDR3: CASSRKGQGNSPLHF. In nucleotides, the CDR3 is TGTGCCAGTAGTAGAAAGGGACAGGGGAATTCACCCCTCCACTTT.

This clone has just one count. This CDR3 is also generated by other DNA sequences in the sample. CDR3 region: CSVGDRQETQYF. The CDR3 region has the DNA TGCAGCGTTGGGGACAGGCAAGAGACCCAGTACTTC. The chain is built from TRBV29-1 and TRBJ2-5, with 8 nucleotides matching TRBD1. CDR1 and CDR2 from the germline V gene are SQVTM and ANQGSEA. Trimming cost V 4 bases and J 2 bases; bases outside gene matches: 0. The CDR3 spans 12 residues.

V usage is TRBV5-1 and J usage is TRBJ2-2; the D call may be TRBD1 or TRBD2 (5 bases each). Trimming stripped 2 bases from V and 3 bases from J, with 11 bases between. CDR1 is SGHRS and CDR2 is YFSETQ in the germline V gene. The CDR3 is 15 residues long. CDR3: CASSFPGTHTGELFF. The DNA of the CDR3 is TGCGCCAGCAGCTTCCCCGGGACGCACACCGGGGAGCTGTTTTTT.

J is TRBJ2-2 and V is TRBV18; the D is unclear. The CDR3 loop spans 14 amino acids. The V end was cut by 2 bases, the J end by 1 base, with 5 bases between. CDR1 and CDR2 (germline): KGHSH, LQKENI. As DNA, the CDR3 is TGTGCCAGCTCACCAGATGGGAACACCGGGGAGCTGTTTTTT. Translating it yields CASSPDGNTGELFF. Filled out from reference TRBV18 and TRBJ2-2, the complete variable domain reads NAGVMQNPRHLVRRRGQEARLRCSPMKGHSHVYWYRQLPEEGLKFMVYLQKENIIDESGMPKERFSAEFPKEGPSILRIQQVVRGDSAAYFCASSPDGNTGELFFGEGSRLTVL.

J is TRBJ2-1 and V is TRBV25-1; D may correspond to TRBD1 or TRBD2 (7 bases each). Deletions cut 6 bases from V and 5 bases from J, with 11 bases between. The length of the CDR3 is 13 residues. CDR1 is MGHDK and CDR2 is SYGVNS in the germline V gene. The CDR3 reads CASSRGGHNEQFF. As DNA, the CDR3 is TGTGCCAGCAGCAGGGGGGGCCACAATGAGCAGTTCTTC. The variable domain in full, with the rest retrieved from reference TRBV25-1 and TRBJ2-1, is EADIYQTPRYLVIGTGKKITLECSQTMGHDKMYWYQQDPGMELHLIHYSYGVNSTEKGDLSSESTVSRIRTEHFPLTLESARPSHTSQYLCASSRGGHNEQFFGPGTRLTVL.

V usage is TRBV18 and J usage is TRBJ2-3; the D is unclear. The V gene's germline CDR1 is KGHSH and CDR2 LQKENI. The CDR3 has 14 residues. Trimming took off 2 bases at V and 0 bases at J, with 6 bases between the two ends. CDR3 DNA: TGTGCCAGCTCACCATTGCGAAGCACAGATACGCAGTATTTT. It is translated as CASSPLRSTDTQYF.